The rows below give T cell receptor beta chains drawn from one sample of a study of OX40 agonist ivuxolimab in advanced cancers. The protocol was immunoSEQ multiplex PCR, while the TCRdb copy is restricted to in-frame clones and leaves out a portion. The sample lists more than 40,000 clones; about 85% were seen once. The material was CD4+ or CD8+ T cells sorted from blood, obtained in a trial of the OX40 agonist ivuxolimab. Receptors originate from an adult with an advanced solid tumor such as melanoma, head and neck, liver or kidney cancer. The CDR3 runs from the conserved cysteine through the conserved F or W.

j_gene,v_gene,CDR3aa
TRBJ1-1,TRBV5-1,CASSLGQGTTEAFF
TRBJ2-1,TRBV7-3,CASSASDRGLINEQFF
TRBJ2-2,TRBV7-9,CASRDRVLDTGELFF
TRBJ2-1,TRBV7-9,CASSLWRGNYNEQFF
TRBJ2-1,TRBV4-1,CASSHTGTTYNEQFF
TRBJ1-5,TRBV28,CASSPEVSQPQHF
TRBJ2-2,TRBV28,CATRGSGELFF
TRBJ1-1,TRBV29-1,CSVPILDRGTEAFF
TRBJ1-5,TRBV27,CASSWTGYQPQHF
TRBJ2-7,TRBV4-1,CASSHAAGGSSYEQYF
TRBJ2-1,TRBV19,CASSITGRDYYYNEQFF
TRBJ2-5,TRBV5-1,CASSTGQGLGETQYF
TRBJ1-3,TRBV5-4,CASSSGTGSSGNTIYF
TRBJ1-3,TRBV7-9,CASSLVQQGSSGNTIYF
TRBJ2-3,TRBV6-4,CASSAAPGSTDTQYF
TRBJ2-5,TRBV25-1,CASSERDAWETQYF
TRBJ2-7,TRBV4-2,CASSQVPFYEQYF
TRBJ1-1,TRBV6-5,CASSYSPGTEAFF
TRBJ1-5,TRBV4-1,CASLPSAGSNQPQHF
TRBJ2-1,TRBV19,CASSIGGTHNEQFF
TRBJ1-2,TRBV5-5,CASSSDQDRASYGYTF
TRBJ2-1,TRBV7-2,CASSPGGNYNEQFF
TRBJ1-5,TRBV19,CASSIGTHSNQPQHF
TRBJ1-5,TRBV19,CASSIGGFNQPQHF
TRBJ2-7,TRBV5-4,CASSSGAYEQYF
TRBJ2-2,TRBV5-1,CASSLDGGLGIGELFF
TRBJ2-2,TRBV11-3,CASSSPRGREGTGELFF
TRBJ2-6,TRBV7-8,CASSIGGGGSSGANVLTF
TRBJ2-7,TRBV7-9,CASRPPQSYEQYF
TRBJ2-1,TRBV11-3,CASSLTSGSNEQFF
TRBJ2-2,TRBV30,CAWSDIQGELFF
TRBJ2-7,TRBV4-1,CASSQEQGTLYEQYF
TRBJ1-5,TRBV15,CATSGGYSNQPQHF
TRBJ1-2,TRBV6-5,CASSYSPDEDGYTF
TRBJ2-1,TRBV28,CASRPTLAGGRNEQFF
TRBJ2-6,TRBV5-1,CASSMTGANVLTF